The text below deals with one T cell receptor (beta chain). Its antigen is still unknown. The V gene end was trimmed by 5 bases and the J gene end by 3 bases; junction bases not matched to a gene: 7. Looked up from germline, CDR1 is MNHNS and CDR2 is SASEGT. The CDR3 has 15 amino acids. This specimen belongs to a study of shared clonotypes between healthy human individuals. It was around 220 ng DNA, approximately 30,000 T cell genomes, that sorted-subset replicate PCRs used. In the original analysis: ImmunoSEQ gave junction-only sequences without quality scores, so filtering differed. Data came from immunoSEQ multiplex PCR; TCRdb stores just in-frame clones and leaves some out. That table is the source of V, J and clone size, and D and trimming were worked out from the DNA. The sample includes about 960,000 clones, approximately 80% of them seen just once. Study-level findings and limits: Relative to memory subsets, naive subsets generally showed larger estimated richness.

This chain links TRBV6-1 with TRBJ2-7; 10 bases are shared with TRBD2. The TCR originated in a man in his late teens or twenties in good health. The sequenced material came from memory CD4+ T cells sorted from blood. Specified subset: CD45RA-negative fraction. The CDR3 DNA reads as TGTGCCAGCAGTCCCCGGGCTAGCGGGGGCTACGAGCAGTACTTC. This gives the protein CASSPRASGGYEQYF.